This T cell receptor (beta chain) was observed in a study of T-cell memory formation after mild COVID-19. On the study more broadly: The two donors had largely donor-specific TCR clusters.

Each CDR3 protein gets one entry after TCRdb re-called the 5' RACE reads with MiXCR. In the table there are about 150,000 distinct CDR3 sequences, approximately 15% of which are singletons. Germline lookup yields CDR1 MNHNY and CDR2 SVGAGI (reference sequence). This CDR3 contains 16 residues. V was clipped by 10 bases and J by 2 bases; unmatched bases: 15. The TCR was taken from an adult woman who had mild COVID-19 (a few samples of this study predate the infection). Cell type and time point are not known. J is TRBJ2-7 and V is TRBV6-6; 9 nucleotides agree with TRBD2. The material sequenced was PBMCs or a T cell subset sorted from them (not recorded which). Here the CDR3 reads CATPNRPGLATYEQYF. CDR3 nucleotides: TGTGCCACCCCGAACCGACCGGGACTAGCTACCTACGAGCAGTACTTC.